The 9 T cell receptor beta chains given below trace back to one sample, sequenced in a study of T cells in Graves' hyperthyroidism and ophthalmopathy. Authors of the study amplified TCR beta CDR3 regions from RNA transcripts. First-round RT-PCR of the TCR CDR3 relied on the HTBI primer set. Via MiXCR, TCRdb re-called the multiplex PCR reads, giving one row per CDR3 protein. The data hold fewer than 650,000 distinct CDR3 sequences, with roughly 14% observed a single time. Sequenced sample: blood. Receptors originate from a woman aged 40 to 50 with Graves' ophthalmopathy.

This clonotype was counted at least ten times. In DNA form, the CDR3 reads TGTGCCTGGAGTTATGGACAGGGGTACGAGCAGTACTTC. The encoded protein is CAWSYGQGYEQYF. The chain carries TRBV30 and TRBJ2-7; TRBD1 agrees at 9 bases. This CDR3 contains 13 residues. V gave up 2 bases and J gave up 4 bases; unmatched junction bases: 3. Germline loops: CDR1 GTSNPN, CDR2 SVGIG (reference sequence).

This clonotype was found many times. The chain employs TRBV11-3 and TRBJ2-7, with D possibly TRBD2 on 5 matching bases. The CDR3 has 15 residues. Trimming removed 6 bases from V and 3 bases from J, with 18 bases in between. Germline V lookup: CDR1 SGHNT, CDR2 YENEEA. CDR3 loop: CASRTSLVGGYEQYF. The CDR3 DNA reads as TGTGCCAGCAGGACTTCCCTTGTAGGAGGCTACGAGCAGTACTTC.

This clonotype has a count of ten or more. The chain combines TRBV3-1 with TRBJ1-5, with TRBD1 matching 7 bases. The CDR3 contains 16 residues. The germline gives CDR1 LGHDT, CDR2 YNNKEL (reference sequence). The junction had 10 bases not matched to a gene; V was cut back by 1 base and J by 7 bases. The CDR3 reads CASSQAGTEGVQPQHF. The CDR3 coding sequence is TGTGCCAGCAGCCAAGCCGGGACAGAGGGTGTCCAGCCCCAGCATTTT.

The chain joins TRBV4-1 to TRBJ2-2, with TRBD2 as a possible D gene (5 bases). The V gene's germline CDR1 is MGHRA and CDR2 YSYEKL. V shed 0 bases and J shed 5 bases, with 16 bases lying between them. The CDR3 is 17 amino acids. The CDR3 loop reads CASSQEAAVPTTGELFF. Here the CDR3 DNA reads TGCGCCAGCAGCCAAGAGGCAGCGGTCCCCACAACCGGGGAGCTGTTTTTT.

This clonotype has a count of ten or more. Here the CDR3 reads CASTGGQNYGYTF. DNA of the CDR3: TGTGCCAGCACCGGAGGGCAAAACTATGGCTACACCTTC. This rearrangement joins TRBV28 to TRBJ1-2; D not certain. CDR1 MDHEN and CDR2 SYDVKM come from the germline V gene. Trimming removed 7 bases at V and 2 bases at J, with 11 bases between. This CDR3 has 13 amino acids.

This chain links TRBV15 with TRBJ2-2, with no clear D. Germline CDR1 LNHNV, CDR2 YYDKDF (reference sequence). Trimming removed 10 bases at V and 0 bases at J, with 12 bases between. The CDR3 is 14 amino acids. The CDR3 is CASRLLANTGELFF. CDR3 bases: TGTGCCAGCCGGCTCTTAGCGAACACCGGGGAGCTGTTTTTT.

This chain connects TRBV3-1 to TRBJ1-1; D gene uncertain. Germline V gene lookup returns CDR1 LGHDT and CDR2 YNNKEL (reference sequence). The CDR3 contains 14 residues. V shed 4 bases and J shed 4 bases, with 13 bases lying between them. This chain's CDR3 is CASSPRAAGTEAFF. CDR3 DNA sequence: TGTGCCAGCAGCCCCCGGGCAGCAGGCACTGAAGCTTTCTTT.

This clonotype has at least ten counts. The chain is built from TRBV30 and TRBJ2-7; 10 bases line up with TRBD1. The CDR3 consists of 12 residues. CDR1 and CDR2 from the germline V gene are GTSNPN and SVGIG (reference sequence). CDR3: CASGTGVYEQYF. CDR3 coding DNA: TGTGCATCCGGGACAGGGGTCTACGAGCAGTACTTC. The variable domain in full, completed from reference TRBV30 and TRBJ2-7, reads SQTIHQWPATLVQPVGSPLSLECTVEGTSNPNLYWYRQAAGRGLQLLFYSVGIGQISSEVPQNLSASRPQDRQFILSSKKLLLSDSGFYLCASGTGVYEQYFGPGTRLTVT.

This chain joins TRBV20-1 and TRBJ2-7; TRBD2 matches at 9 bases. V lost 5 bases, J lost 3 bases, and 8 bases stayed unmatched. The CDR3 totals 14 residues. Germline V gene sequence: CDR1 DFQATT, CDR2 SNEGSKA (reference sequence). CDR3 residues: CSAAAGGPYYEQYF. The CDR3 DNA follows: TGCAGTGCTGCAGCGGGAGGTCCATACTACGAGCAGTACTTC.